The rows below give T cell receptor beta chains drawn from one sample of a study of response to subunit inactivated influenza vaccine. TCRdb reanalysed the RT-PCR reads using MiXCR and keeps one entry per CDR3 protein. The sample contains some 480,000 distinct CDR3 sequences, about a tenth of which appear only once. Specimen: PBMCs from blood, collected around seven weeks after vaccination. The receptors stem from a man in his forties or fifties who received an inactivated influenza vaccine. Both conserved end residues are trimmed from each CDR3.

v_call,cdr3_aa
TRBV7-9,ASCGGGCTEAF
TRBV20-1,SAREGGPWVNTEAF
TRBV28,ASSTPNFGDEQF
TRBV20-1,SATQGLNTEAF
TRBV28,ASSLKPWGYT
TRBV27,ASTARASYNEQF
TRBV5-1,ASSPSRPRNGYT
TRBV5-1,ASSFRAGVADTQY
TRBV7-6,ASSSQGGNTEAF
TRBV12-3/TRBV12-4,ASVAGHPRENTIY
TRBV2,ASSEMGSEETQY
TRBV6-5,ASSYSGEGPGNTIY
TRBV28,ASSPRAGRNTEAF
TRBV7-2,ASNTVGGKSSYNEQF
TRBV4-1,ASSQERALYDEQY
TRBV5-1,ASSLDRSYSDTQY
TRBV10-3,AISGRAVEQF
TRBV11-2,ASSQGSNSPLH
TRBV3-1,ASGRGDTEAF
TRBV6-2/TRBV6-3,ASSYTERSWPQH
TRBV29-1,SVDLGTHSTNEQF
TRBV12-3/TRBV12-4,ASSFRPRGLASYEQY
TRBV20-1,SGESANEKLF
TRBV12-3/TRBV12-4,ATLVAGGPYNEQF
TRBV29-1,SVEVTRPGELF
TRBV7-2,ASSLAAGRNGNTIY
TRBV12-3/TRBV12-4,ASKRTENTEAF
TRBV3-1,ASSLGLAAEAF
TRBV7-9,ASSLVRPSSYNEQF
TRBV6-6,ASSYDRAKTFTSGRASSYNEQF
TRBV10-3,AISESAGNTIY
TRBV5-1,ASTISGETEAF
TRBV7-8,ASSLEFYAVGKF
TRBV20-1,SARGTGGRITDTQY
TRBV11-2,ASSSSGTFNEQF
TRBV5-1,ASSLQTGTGRSYEQY
TRBV5-1,ASSPDRTQETQY
TRBV7-6,ASSLERDTEAF
TRBV19,ASSIGGWETQY
TRBV28,ASSDPGTGAYEQY
TRBV18,ASGGQSQETQY
TRBV5-1,ASSRGDTTGSNEQY
TRBV12-3/TRBV12-4,ASIQGDTGELF
TRBV12-3/TRBV12-4,ASSLSLPPSY
TRBV3-1,ASSGGTASYEQY
TRBV7-2,ASSLDSLGDSYEQY
TRBV12-3/TRBV12-4,ASSSAPTAYEQY
TRBV18,ASSPPNRGRLYGYT
TRBV6-5,ASRYSYNRYKNEQF
TRBV28,ASSLWADQETQY